What follows are 31 T cell receptor beta chains derived from one specimen sequenced in a study of patients and donors after allogeneic stem cell transplantation. TCRdb processed the RT-PCR reads anew with MiXCR; each CDR3 protein has one entry. The table lists approximately 430,000 distinct CDR3 sequences, 16% of them singletons, with around 7.9% in the top ten. Sequencing input: blood, either unsorted or a sorted T cell fraction (not recorded which). The receptors originated from a human donor who was either an allogeneic HSCT recipient or a stem cell or donor lymphocyte infusion donor (not recorded which). It is not recorded whose cells these are; they may come from a transplant donor.

In its sample, this clonotype was seen a few times. As DNA, the CDR3 is TGTGCCAGCAGCTCTGGCGACCTCAACTATGGCTACACCTTC. It yields the protein CASSSGDLNYGYTF. The rearrangement uses TRBV27 and TRBJ1-2, with D unclear. This CDR3 is built from 14 residues. Germline V gene sequence: CDR1 MNHEY, CDR2 SMNVEV (reference sequence). The V gene lost 6 bases and the J gene lost 2 bases, with 13 bases spanning the gap.

In this sample, this clonotype turned up a few times. For the CDR3, the DNA is TGTGCCAGTAGTATGACCCGGAGGCGCTATGGCTACACCTTC. As protein: CASSMTRRRYGYTF. The gene calls are TRBV19 and TRBJ1-2; D unresolved. Trimming stripped 3 bases from V and 4 bases from J, with 12 bases between. CDR1 is LNHDA, CDR2 SQIVND, per germline (reference sequence). CDR3 length equals 14 residues.

This rearrangement joins TRBV7-9 to TRBJ2-2; 9 nucleotides agree with TRBD1. Germline lookup yields CDR1 SEHNR and CDR2 FQNEAQ (reference sequence). This CDR3 has 16 amino acids. Trimming took 3 bases from V and 5 from J; bases not matched to a gene: 7. Written as DNA, the CDR3 is TGTGCCAGCAGCTTCGCTTCCGGGACAGGGACCGGGGAGCTGTTTTTT. Amino acids: CASSFASGTGTGELFF.

This clonotype turned up a few times. The chain combines TRBV12-3 or TRBV12-4 with TRBJ1-4; 8 bases line up with TRBD1. J was trimmed by 7 bases and V by 0 bases; bases with no gene match: 1. The CDR3 runs to 14 residues. The CDR3 spells CASSLARGREKLFF. The CDR3 DNA reads as TGTGCCAGCAGTTTAGCCAGGGGGCGTGAAAAACTGTTTTTT.

This chain links TRBV25-1 with TRBJ2-5, with D perhaps TRBD1 (5 bases). Looked up from germline, CDR1 is MGHDK and CDR2 is SYGVNS. Trimming took 5 bases from V and 3 from J, leaving 16 bases between them. The CDR3 is made up of 15 amino acids. Here the CDR3 reads CASSRASGCEETQYF. The CDR3 DNA is TGTGCCAGCAGTAGAGCGTCAGGGTGCGAAGAGACCCAGTACTTC.

V gene TRBV9 combines with J gene TRBJ2-1; TRBD2 matches at 11 bases. This CDR3 is built from 18 residues. Germline lookup yields CDR1 SGDLS and CDR2 YYNGEE. Unmatched junction bases numbered 12, after V lost 2 bases and J lost 5 bases. CDR3 sequence reads: CASSVSALAGVLNNEQFF. The CDR3 DNA is TGTGCCAGCAGCGTGTCCGCACTAGCGGGAGTTTTAAACAATGAGCAGTTCTTC.

The chain links TRBV20-1 to TRBJ2-7, with D tentatively TRBD1 (5 bases). Trimming took 5 bases from V and 5 from J, leaving 22 bases between them. Looked up from germline, CDR1 is DFQATT and CDR2 is SNEGSKA (reference sequence). The CDR3 length is 15 residues. CDR3 sequence (DNA): TGCAGTGCTCTGCCTCGGGCAGGGAAAACACACGAGCAGTACTTC. It yields the protein CSALPRAGKTHEQYF.

This rearrangement joins TRBV7-3 to TRBJ2-2; a weak D match, TRBD2 (5 bases). The CDR3 runs to 13 residues. CDR1 SGHTA and CDR2 FQGTGA come from the germline V gene. Trimming shortened V by 4 bases and J by 7 bases, and 10 bases separated the two germline ends. CDR3 sequence reads: CASSSWTGGELFF. The CDR3 DNA reads as TGTGCCAGCAGCTCCTGGACTGGCGGGGAGCTGTTTTTT.

This clonotype was seen more than once but under ten times. The chain is built from TRBV7-9 and TRBJ2-3; maybe TRBD2 (6 bases). The length of the CDR3 is 15 residues. V lost 6 bases and J 2 bases, leaving 15 bases between the germline ends. In germline, CDR1 is SEHNR, CDR2 FQNEAQ (reference sequence). CDR3 bases: TGTGCCAGCAGGTCACTAGCCCCCTTCACAGATACGCAGTATTTT. It is translated as CASRSLAPFTDTQYF. Based on the CDR3 plus reference TRBV7-9 and TRBJ2-3, the full variable domain is DTGVSQNPRHKITKRGQNVTFRCDPISEHNRLYWYRQTLGQGPEFLTYFQNEAQLEKSRLLSDRFSAERPKGSFSTLEIQRTEQGDSAMYLCASRSLAPFTDTQYFGPGTRLTVL.

This clonotype was picked up many times. The chain is built from TRBV5-6 and TRBJ2-7; D tentatively reads TRBD1 or TRBD2 (5 bases each). The V and J ends lost 1 base and 3 bases respectively, with 11 bases between them. Germline loops: CDR1 SGHDT, CDR2 YYEEEE. The CDR3 loop spans 14 amino acids. CDR3 protein: CASSLWDRDYEQYF. The DNA for the CDR3 is TGTGCCAGCAGCTTGTGGGACCGAGACTACGAGCAGTACTTC. Complete variable domain (other parts from reference TRBV5-6 and TRBJ2-7): DAGVTQSPTHLIKTRGQQVTLRCSPKSGHDTVSWYQQALGQGPQFIFQYYEEEERQRGNFPDRFSGHQFPNYSSELNVNALLLGDSALYLCASSLWDRDYEQYFGPGTRLTVT.

The rearrangement joins TRBV7-2 to TRBJ2-3, with 11 bases lining up with TRBD2. Losses at the gene ends were 1 base for V and 2 bases for J; bases not matched to a gene: 5. The germline V gene encodes CDR1 SGHTA and CDR2 FQGNSA. The CDR3 is 17 amino acids. The DNA for the CDR3 is TGTGCCAGCAGCTTAGTTAGCGGGGGGGCCGACACAGATACGCAGTATTTT. It is translated as CASSLVSGGADTDTQYF.

This clonotype was recorded a few times. Likely a read error: the CDR3 ends without its conserved phenylalanine or tryptophan. V usage is TRBV9 and J usage is TRBJ1-1; D not resolved. The CDR3 extends over 16 amino acids. Per the germline V gene, CDR1 is SGDLS and CDR2 is YYNGEE. Between the trimmed V and J ends, which lost 3 bases and 0 bases, there was a span of 15 bases. The CDR3 bases are TGTGCCAGCAGCGCCGGAGCACAAGACATGAACACTGAAGCTTTCCTT. It specifies CASSAGAQDMNTEAFL.

This clonotype has more than one count but fewer than ten. The rearrangement joins TRBV20-1 to TRBJ1-2, with TRBD1 as a possible D gene (6 bases). Germline loops: CDR1 DFQATT, CDR2 SNEGSKA (reference sequence). The CDR3 runs 16 residues. Trimming left V 0 bases short and J 8 bases short, with 22 bases between. CDR3 nucleotides: TGCAGTGCTAGAGATACCGGAAACAGGGATGTTGGCGGCTACACCTTC. Protein: CSARDTGNRDVGGYTF.

The chain joins TRBV28 to TRBJ2-7; D call uncertain. The germline V gene has CDR1 MDHEN and CDR2 SYDVKM. V lost 7 bases and J lost 2, with 9 bases in between. This CDR3 spans 12 amino acids. The CDR3 reads CASTTGPYEQYF. The DNA for the CDR3 is TGTGCCAGCACCACCGGCCCCTACGAGCAGTACTTC.

J is TRBJ1-1 and V is TRBV11-2; possibly TRBD1 for D (6 bases). CDR1 and CDR2 from the germline V gene are SGHAT and FQNNGV. V lost 0 bases, J lost 1 base, and 12 bases lay in between. CDR3 length equals 16 residues. The CDR3 DNA sequence: TGTGCCAGCAGCTTAGATCGGCGGGGGGCGAACACTGAAGCTTTCTTT. This encodes CASSLDRRGANTEAFF.

This clonotype has just a few counts. V is TRBV6-1 and J is TRBJ2-7; 7 bases map to TRBD1. The CDR3 is 16 residues long. The junction had 16 bases not matched to a gene; V was cut back by 7 bases and J by 4 bases. Per the germline V gene, CDR1 is MNHNS and CDR2 is SASEGT. CDR3 sequence reads: CASMGRYRGENYEQYF. The CDR3 nucleotides read TGTGCCAGCATGGGTAGATACAGGGGAGAGAATTACGAGCAGTACTTC.

The genes are TRBV4-3 and TRBJ1-1; the D is unclear. Germline V CDR1 and CDR2: LGHNA, YSLEER. CDR3 length: 14 amino acids. V shed 0 bases and J shed 8 bases, with 13 bases lying between them. The CDR3 protein is CASSQDRVGEEAFF. CDR3 nucleotides: TGCGCCAGCAGCCAAGATCGGGTGGGAGAGGAAGCTTTCTTT.

J is TRBJ2-7 and V is TRBV29-1; TRBD2 matches 12 bases. This CDR3 is 16 amino acids long. J gave up 2 bases and V 1 base, and 6 bases lay outside the gene matches. CDR1 and CDR2 (germline): SQVTM, ANQGSEA. In DNA form, the CDR3 reads TGCAGCGTTGAAGGTATACTAGCGGGGGGTCCCTACGAGCAGTACTTC. Protein sequence: CSVEGILAGGPYEQYF.

A few counts support this clonotype. The V and J genes are TRBV20-1 and TRBJ1-2; 11 bases agree with TRBD1. The CDR3 consists of 13 residues. The germline V gene encodes CDR1 DFQATT and CDR2 SNEGSKA (reference sequence). V shed 6 bases, J shed 7 bases, and the junction held 7 bases outside the gene matches. The CDR3 DNA reads TGCAGTGCGCCGGACAGGGGGCGCGGTGGCTACACCTTC. It translates to CSAPDRGRGGYTF.

The chain has TRBV11-3 and TRBJ2-3, with D possibly being TRBD1 or TRBD2 (5 bases each). Germline values: CDR1 SGHNT, CDR2 YENEEA. Trimming removed 2 bases from V and 6 bases from J, with 9 bases in between. There are 13 residues in the CDR3. The CDR3 sequence: CASSLRGADTQYF. The DNA for the CDR3 is TGTGCCAGCAGCTTAAGGGGAGCGGATACGCAGTATTTT.

This clonotype was detected only a few times. V is TRBV11-2 and J is TRBJ2-1, with unresolved D. Trimming shortened V by 5 bases and J by 6 bases, and 17 bases separated the two germline ends. This CDR3 spans 15 amino acids. Germline V gene lookup returns CDR1 SGHAT and CDR2 FQNNGV. For the CDR3, the DNA is TGTGCCAGCAGCGCAAGTGGTGCGAAAACCAATGAGCAGTTCTTC. Translating gives CASSASGAKTNEQFF.

The chain uses TRBV7-9 and TRBJ2-4, with D possibly TRBD1 on 6 matching bases. From germline, CDR1 is SEHNR and CDR2 FQNEAQ (reference sequence). CDR3 length equals 12 residues. The V end was cut by 11 bases, the J end by 0 bases, with 8 bases between. CDR3 DNA: TGTGCCTGGGACACAGCCAAAAACATTCAGTACTTC. Protein sequence: CAWDTAKNIQYF.

This clonotype was counted between two and nine times. The chain is built from TRBV2 and TRBJ2-2; D call uncertain. Germline CDR1 SNHLY, CDR2 FYNNEI. Trimming removed 2 bases at V and 1 base at J, with 5 bases between. The CDR3 has 14 amino acids. This CDR3 is CASSEIRNTGELFF. The CDR3 nucleotides are TGTGCCAGCAGTGAAATACGGAACACCGGGGAGCTGTTTTTT.

The chain links TRBV6-1 to TRBJ2-2; the D is unclear. The CDR3 consists of 14 residues. V lost 5 bases and J 4 bases, leaving 11 bases between the germline ends. The germline gives CDR1 MNHNS, CDR2 SASEGT. Written as DNA, the CDR3 is TGTGCCAGCAGTCTCGGGCCAACCACCGGGGAGCTGTTTTTT. It encodes CASSLGPTTGELFF.

This clonotype was observed at least ten times. The chain employs TRBV25-1 and TRBJ2-3; 7 bases are a match to TRBD2. Unmatched junction bases numbered 2, after V lost 6 bases and J lost 11 bases. The CDR3 totals 10 residues. The V gene's germline CDR1 is MGHDK and CDR2 SYGVNS. As DNA, the CDR3 is TGTGCCAGCAGCGCGGGAGTGCAGTATTTT. Translated: CASSAGVQYF.

This clonotype was counted between two and nine times. This sequence joins TRBV5-6 and TRBJ2-1; D is possibly TRBD2 (6 bases). This CDR3 has 13 residues. Per germline, CDR1 SGHDT and CDR2 YYEEEE. The germline V and J ends were trimmed by 4 bases and 10 bases, with 15 bases remaining between them. CDR3 amino acids: CASSQTSFSEQFF. The CDR3 DNA follows: TGTGCCAGCAGCCAAACTAGCTTCAGCGAGCAGTTCTTC.

The chain has TRBV11-1 and TRBJ1-2; D might be TRBD1 (5 bases). Germline V gene sequence: CDR1 SGHAT, CDR2 FQDESV (reference sequence). V shed 2 bases and J shed 5 bases, with 24 bases lying between them. CDR3 length equals 18 residues. The DNA for the CDR3 is TGTGCCAGCAGCTTATACCTCCGGGACCCCGGCGAAGGGTATGGCTACACCTTC. Translating it yields CASSLYLRDPGEGYGYTF.

This clonotype was detected only a few times. This rearrangement joins TRBV16 to TRBJ1-6; 9 bases map to TRBD1. The CDR3 runs 16 residues. V dropped 6 bases and J dropped 7; count of bases not matched to a gene: 10. Per the germline V gene, CDR1 is KGHSY and CDR2 is FQNENV. The CDR3, as DNA: TGTGCCAGCAGTCTCGGGACAGGGATCAGGAATTCACCCCTCCACTTT. Its translation is CASSLGTGIRNSPLHF. The full variable domain, in which reference TRBV16 and TRBJ1-6 provide the parts outside the CDR3, is GEEVAQTPKHLVRGEGQKAKLYCAPIKGHSYVFWYQQVLKNEFKFLISFQNENVFDETGMPKERFSAKCLPNSPCSLEIQATKLEDSAVYFCASSLGTGIRNSPLHFGNGTRLTVT.

The table lists this clonotype with a few counts. The chain employs TRBV27 and TRBJ2-1; 10 positions agree with TRBD2. The junction had 13 bases not matched to a gene; V was cut back by 5 bases and J by 6 bases. Germline assignment: CDR1 MNHEY and CDR2 SMNVEV (reference sequence). There are 17 residues in the CDR3. CDR3 loop: CASSPFPSGSNINEQFF. The CDR3 region has the DNA TGTGCCAGCAGTCCGTTCCCTAGCGGGAGCAACATCAATGAGCAGTTCTTC.

This rearrangement joins TRBV3-1 to TRBJ2-7; 8 nucleotides line up with TRBD1. V was pared by 1 base and J by 7 bases, with 9 bases of the junction left unmatched. Germline V gene sequence: CDR1 LGHDT, CDR2 YNNKEL (reference sequence). The CDR3 is 15 residues long. CDR3 DNA: TGTGCCAGCAGCCAAGTCCAGGGGGCTTCGAAAGAGCAGTACTTC. This sequence encodes CASSQVQGASKEQYF.

This clonotype occurred a few times. This chain joins TRBV20-1 and TRBJ2-7; 14 nucleotides match TRBD2. The CDR3 is 18 amino acids. CDR1 is DFQATT, CDR2 SNEGSKA, per germline (reference sequence). After removal of 3 bases from V and 3 bases from J, the junction contained 13 bases not matched to a gene. The CDR3 region is CSASAGWGLAGARYEQYF. DNA of the CDR3: TGCAGTGCTAGCGCCGGGTGGGGACTAGCGGGAGCTCGCTACGAGCAGTACTTC.